This T cell receptor beta chain is from a study of quantifying T cell responses using KT2 cells (dated by TCRdb to 2016 to 2017). Notes on the research overall: RNA was DNase-treated and reverse transcribed with TCR alpha and beta constant-region primers, mostly using SuperScript III. PCR2 was run as a SYBR Green qPCR and stopped at a predetermined fluorescence threshold to avoid over-amplification. The efficiency of the T4 ligation step under optimum conditions was estimated to be greater than 9%. General study outcomes and caveats: Over several orders of magnitude, the number of KT2 alpha and beta sequences rose linearly with the number of KT2 cells put in. KT2 sequences were detected down to the lowest spike-in tested, about one KT2 cell per 100,000 PBMC. No side-by-side comparison between this pipeline and other TCR sequencing techniques was included in the study. Saturation in the detection of KT2 sequences was observed at very high KT2 spike-in numbers.

The library came from UMI-ligation and nested PCR. T4 RNA ligase 1 was used to ligate a single-stranded oligonucleotide containing the Illumina SP2 sequence and a UMI to the 3' end of the cDNA. PCR1 used roughly 4 cycles (98 degrees C 15 s, 69 degrees C 30 s, 72 degrees C 40 s), and the beta primer was an equimolar mix of RC1.1 and RC1.2 that covered TRBC1 and TRBC2. Starting at PCR2, TCR alpha and beta chains were handled separately, and sample indices and Illumina adaptors were added. The UMI was composed of 12 random nucleotides, arranged as two hexamers separated by a spacer, and was positioned after an 8-base spacer. Libraries were sequenced on an Illumina MiSeq with v2 2x251 paired-end chemistry, typically 12 samples per run. PhiX DNA was added at about 4.5-7% to each sequencing library so that diversity was increased. As for the authors' bioinformatics: Raw reads were converted to FASTQ with bcl2fastq and demultiplexed by dual indices using Demultiplexor. V and J genes were assigned by Decombinator through tag matching, with a single base-pair mismatch being allowed. Collapsinator used UMIs to correct both sequencing errors and frequency errors arising from PCR heterogeneity. CDR3Translator converted Decombinator identifiers to nucleotide sequence, translated to amino acids, and extracted CDR3 using C- and N-terminal motifs. A cluster of KT2 sequences that shared one unique molecular identifier was counted as a single distinct KT2 TCR. TCRdb itself trimmed the public reads at Q25 with fastp, ran MiXCR and retained productive beta chains. Rows with a matching CDR3 protein are joined into one entry that keeps the most common DNA and genes. These V and J calls derive from TCRdb rather than the authors' analysis. The sample includes some 43,000 distinct CDR3 sequences, with 17% observed a single time. The ten largest make up over 40% of the sample.

This clonotype showed up just a few times. Its antigen is unknown. There are no base qualities to consult, and no much larger clone falls within one base. Known numbers of KT2, a T cell clone whose TCR had been sequenced previously, were spiked into unfractionated PBMC to test the sensitivity and accuracy of the pipeline. A range of KT2-to-PBMC ratios was set up by mixing KT2 cells into a fixed number of PBMC. CDR1 SGHVS and CDR2 FQNEAQ were looked up in the germline V gene. The CDR3, from cysteine to phenylalanine, totals 15 residues. Kept here is only the CDR3 DNA, which spans 45 bases and is read in frame from base 1. V loses 2 bases, J loses 9 bases, and the germline ends lie 14 bases apart.

The specimen sequenced was PBMCs spiked with cells of the T cell clone KT2. The chain joins TRBV7-8 to TRBJ1-6; the D gene cannot be named for sure. The receptor's source is a human donor. The CDR3 protein: CASSLSRDRSSPLHF. In nucleotide form, the sequence is TGTGCCAGCAGCTTATCGCGGGATAGGAGTTCACCCCTCCACTTT. When the CDR3 is completed using the reference TRBV7-8 and TRBJ1-6 genes on either side, the full variable domain is GAGVSQSPRYKVAKRGQDVALRCDPISGHVSLFWYQQALGQGPEFLTYFQNEAQLDKSGLPSDRFFAERPEGSVSTLKIQRTQQEDSAVYLCASSLSRDRSSPLHFGNGTRLTVT.